This note documents a single TCR beta chain sequence. Antigen specificity is unknown. This specimen comes from a study of response to subunit inactivated influenza vaccine. MiXCR was run by TCRdb on the RT-PCR reads, yielding one entry per CDR3 protein. The sample carries about 520,000 distinct CDR3 sequences, 6% to 9% recorded once. Regarding the study as a whole: After each seasonal influenza vaccination, few new T cells are recruited, the authors suggested.

Trimming left V 5 bases short and J 0 bases short, with 14 bases between. CDR3 length: 16 residues. From germline, CDR1 is SEHNR and CDR2 FQNEAQ (reference sequence). The source was PBMCs from blood, collected less than 30 months after vaccination. The clonotype originates from a man aged 50-75 years who received an inactivated influenza vaccine. The V gene is TRBV7-9, the J gene TRBJ2-1, with D perhaps matching TRBD2 (6 bases). This CDR3 is CASSPGGLLSYNEQFF. The DNA for the CDR3 is TGTGCCAGCAGCCCCGGAGGGCTTCTCTCCTACAATGAGCAGTTCTTC.